These 3 T cell receptor beta chains were all obtained from the same sample, sequenced in a study of blood T cell repertoires in COVID-19. Measured with immunoSEQ multiplex PCR; TCRdb has only the in-frame clones, and not every one. The repertoire holds approximately 200,000 clones, with over 80% as singletons. Sample: peripheral blood. These receptors all stem from a woman aged 25 to 39 with acute or convalescent COVID-19.

This chain links TRBV10-3 with TRBJ2-7; tentatively, D is TRBD2 (6 bases). CDR3 length: 12 amino acids. The germline V gene has CDR1 ENHRY and CDR2 SYGVKD. Trimming removed 10 bases from V and 3 bases from J, with 13 bases in between. The DNA of the CDR3 is TGTGCCACGACCCTCGGGGGCTACGAGCAGTACTTC. Translation gives CATTLGGYEQYF.

The rearrangement links TRBV30 to TRBJ1-2; D perhaps matches TRBD1 (5 bases). The germline gives CDR1 GTSNPN, CDR2 SVGIG (reference sequence). Trimming pared 2 bases from V and 1 base from J, leaving 14 bases between. This CDR3 is built from 15 residues. The CDR3 bases are TGTGCCTGGAGTTCTTCGACAGTGCTTAACTATGGCTACACCTTC. It codes for CAWSSSTVLNYGYTF.

CDR3 loop: CASSLGTGAQHF. The CDR3 region has the DNA TGCGCCAGCAGCCTAGGGACAGGGGCCCAGCATTTT. The chain has TRBV4-3 and TRBJ1-5, with 10 bases that match TRBD1. From germline, CDR1 is LGHNA and CDR2 YSLEER. Trimming cost V 4 bases and J 11 bases; bases outside gene matches: 2. The CDR3 consists of 12 residues.